This section outlines one TCR beta chain sequence together with its context. Trimming removed 2 bases at V and 4 bases at J, with 10 bases between. Germline CDR1 and CDR2: KGHDR and SFDVKD. This CDR3 contains 14 residues. This record comes from a study of T cell responses to AZD1222 COVID-19 vaccine. The data were produced by immunoSEQ multiplex PCR, yet TCRdb's version contains in-frame clones alone and is incomplete. The sample gives 95,000 to 130,000 clones, just under 95% of which show up once; just under 3% is in the top ten. Material: peripheral blood, obtained on day 0 of AZD1222 vaccination. This receptor was taken from an adult in good health. V usage is TRBV24-1 and J usage is TRBJ1-2; tentative D call: TRBD1 (6 bases). CDR3 in DNA: TGTGCCACCAGTGATTCGTGGACAGCCTATGGCTACACCTTC. Translation: CATSDSWTAYGYTF.